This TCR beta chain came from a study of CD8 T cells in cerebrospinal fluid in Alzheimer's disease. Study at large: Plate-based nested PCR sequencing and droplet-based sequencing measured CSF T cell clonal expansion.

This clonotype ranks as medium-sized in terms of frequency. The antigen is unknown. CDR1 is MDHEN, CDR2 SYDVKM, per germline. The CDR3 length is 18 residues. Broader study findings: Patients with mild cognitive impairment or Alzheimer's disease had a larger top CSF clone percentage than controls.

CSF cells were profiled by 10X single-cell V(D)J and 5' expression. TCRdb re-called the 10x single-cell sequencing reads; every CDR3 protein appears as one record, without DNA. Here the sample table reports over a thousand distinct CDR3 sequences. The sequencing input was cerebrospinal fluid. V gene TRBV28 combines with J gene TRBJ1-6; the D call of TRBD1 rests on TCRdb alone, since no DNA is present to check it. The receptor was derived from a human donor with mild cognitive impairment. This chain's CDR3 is CATKRSGRWSSYNSPLHF.